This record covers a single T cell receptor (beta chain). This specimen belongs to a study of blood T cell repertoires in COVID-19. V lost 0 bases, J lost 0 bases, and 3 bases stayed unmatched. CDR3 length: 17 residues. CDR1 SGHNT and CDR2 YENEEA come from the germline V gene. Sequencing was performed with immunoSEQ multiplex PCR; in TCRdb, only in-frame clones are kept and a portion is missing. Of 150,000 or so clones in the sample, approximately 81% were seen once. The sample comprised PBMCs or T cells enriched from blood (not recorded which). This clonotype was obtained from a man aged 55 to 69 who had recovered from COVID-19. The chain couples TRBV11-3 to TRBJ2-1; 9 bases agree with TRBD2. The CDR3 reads CASSLDLSGSSYNEQFF. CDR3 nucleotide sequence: TGTGCCAGCAGCTTAGATCTTAGCGGGAGCTCCTACAATGAGCAGTTCTTC.